Presented here are 32 T cell receptor beta chains from one specimen sequenced in a study of radiotherapy plus CTLA-4 blockade in lung cancer. Some clones are missing from TCRdb's copy, which holds only in-frame ones; the method was immunoSEQ multiplex PCR. The sample holds tens of thousands of clones, approximately 79% seen once. The material was peripheral blood, obtained from a patient treated with radiotherapy plus ipilimumab. The receptors here all came from a human donor with non-small cell lung cancer who had a complete response to radiotherapy plus ipilimumab.

J is TRBJ2-1 and V is TRBV18; TRBD2 agrees at 8 bases. The CDR3 is 16 residues long. The ends lost 4 bases at V and 7 bases at J; junction bases unmatched: 12. From germline, CDR1 is KGHSH and CDR2 LQKENI. The CDR3, as DNA: TGTGCCAGCTCACAGGAGACGGGCGGGAGGCCGAATGAGCAGTTCTTC. It yields the protein CASSQETGGRPNEQFF.

In regard to this clone: The sample has other DNA sequences that encode this CDR3 too. The V and J genes are TRBV5-4 and TRBJ1-1; 7 bases line up with TRBD1. CDR1 and CDR2 (germline): SGHNT, YYREEE (reference sequence). V dropped 4 bases and J dropped 11; count of bases not matched to a gene: 11. CDR3 length: 13 residues. As DNA, the CDR3 is TGTGCCAGCAGCAAGGGGGACAGCTTAGGCGCTTTCTTT. This gives the protein CASSKGDSLGAFF.

The chain carries TRBV5-1 and TRBJ2-2; D may correspond to TRBD1 or TRBD2 (6 bases each). Trimming took off 2 bases at V and 4 bases at J, with 12 bases between the two ends. CDR1 and CDR2 (germline): SGHRS, YFSETQ. CDR3 length: 15 amino acids. In DNA form, the CDR3 reads TGCGCCAGCAGCTTAAGCCGGGGGCCCACCGGGGAGCTGTTTTTT. The encoded protein is CASSLSRGPTGELFF.

The chain recombines TRBV7-9 with TRBJ1-2; tentative D call: TRBD1 (5 bases). CDR3 length: 14 amino acids. Germline V gene data show CDR1 as SEHNR and CDR2 as FQNEAQ (reference sequence). V was cut by 5 bases and J by 8 bases, with 18 bases left in between. The CDR3 region has the DNA TGTGCCAGCAGCAAAGGCGGGGACCTCGGCGGCTACACCTTC. Translating gives CASSKGGDLGGYTF.

The J gene is TRBJ1-1, the V gene TRBV7-6; tentative D call: TRBD1 (5 bases). With 1 base removed from V and 5 bases from J, the gap between germline ends came to 14 bases. This CDR3 comprises 15 residues. In germline, CDR1 is SGHVS, CDR2 FNYEAQ. The CDR3 sequence is CASSLGGGTRTEAFF. In DNA, the CDR3 is TGTGCCAGCAGCTTAGGTGGAGGGACTCGGACTGAAGCTTTCTTT.

This chain uses TRBV30 with TRBJ2-7, with TRBD1 as a possible D gene (5 bases). This CDR3 is 14 amino acids long. Trimming cost V 0 bases and J 2 bases, with 11 bases left between them. Per germline, CDR1 GTSNPN and CDR2 SVGIG (reference sequence). In DNA form, the CDR3 reads TGTGCCTGGAGTGTACAGGTTTTTACCTACGAGCAGTACTTC. Translation: CAWSVQVFTYEQYF. Full variable domain (missing parts from reference TRBV30 and TRBJ2-7): SQTIHQWPATLVQPVGSPLSLECTVEGTSNPNLYWYRQAAGRGLQLLFYSVGIGQISSEVPQNLSASRPQDRQFILSSKKLLLSDSGFYLCAWSVQVFTYEQYFGPGTRLTVT.

The chain carries TRBV6-5 and TRBJ2-2; the D is unclear. The germline V gene has CDR1 MNHEY and CDR2 SVGAGI. This CDR3 has 15 amino acids. Trimming left V 2 bases short and J 1 base short, with 8 bases between. DNA for the CDR3: TGTGCCAGCAGTTACGCCATCCAGAACACCGGGGAGCTGTTTTTT. It yields the protein CASSYAIQNTGELFF.

This clone was counted between two and nine times. The chain couples TRBV5-5 to TRBJ1-5; D is undetermined. The V end was cut by 0 bases, the J end by 7 bases, with 11 bases between. CDR1 is SGHKS and CDR2 is YYEKEE in the germline V gene (reference sequence). This CDR3 is built from 14 residues. CDR3 nucleotide sequence: TGTGCCAGCAGCTTGGTCATGGTGTCCCAGCCCCAGCATTTT. It encodes CASSLVMVSQPQHF.

Only a few counts were recorded for this clone. The rearrangement joins TRBV29-1 to TRBJ1-2, with 9 bases fitting TRBD1. V shed 7 bases and J 4 bases; nucleotides not matched to a gene: 16. Germline lookup yields CDR1 SQVTM and CDR2 ANQGSEA. This CDR3 has 16 amino acids. CDR3 in DNA: TGCAGCGCCCCCTCCACCGACAGGGGGTTATTCTATGGCTACACCTTC. Amino acid sequence: CSAPSTDRGLFYGYTF.

The rearrangement joins TRBV7-2 to TRBJ2-5; the D gene could be TRBD1 or TRBD2 (5 bases each). The CDR3 has 14 amino acids. Germline V CDR1 and CDR2: SGHTA, FQGNSA. V lost 2 bases and J 4 bases, leaving 11 bases between the germline ends. The CDR3 here is CASSLTGGGETQYF. The CDR3 nucleotides are TGTGCCAGCAGCTTAACTGGGGGTGGAGAGACCCAGTACTTC.

CDR3 loop: CASSQGQYSYEQYF. The CDR3 DNA follows: TGTGCCAGCAGCCAGGGACAGTACTCCTACGAGCAGTACTTC. V is TRBV7-9 and J is TRBJ2-5; 7 positions match TRBD1. The J call may be mistaken, given a closer DNA end match to TRBJ2-7. The CDR3 contains 14 residues. In germline, CDR1 is SEHNR, CDR2 FQNEAQ (reference sequence).

The sample holds one count of this clone. This rearrangement joins TRBV7-9 to TRBJ2-1; unclear D gene. In germline, CDR1 is SEHNR, CDR2 FQNEAQ (reference sequence). V lost 6 bases and J lost 6, with 18 bases in between. This CDR3 comprises 15 residues. CDR3 in DNA: TGTGCCAGCAGGCGCTCTAGTACGGTGAGCAATGAGCAGTTCTTC. Its translation: CASRRSSTVSNEQFF.

V is TRBV14 and J is TRBJ1-2; the D gene is possibly TRBD1 (5 bases). Germline-derived CDR1 and CDR2 are SGHDN and FVKESK. Trimming left V 0 bases short and J 4 bases short, with 12 bases between. CDR3 length equals 15 residues. The CDR3 sequence is CASSQDYGGVYGYTF. The CDR3 DNA reads TGTGCCAGCAGCCAAGATTACGGGGGAGTCTATGGCTACACCTTC.

The gene calls are TRBV4-1 and TRBJ2-5; 10 positions agree with TRBD2. The germline CDR1 and CDR2 sequences are MGHRA and YSYEKL. The ends lost 3 bases at V and 7 bases at J; junction bases unmatched: 5. The CDR3 is 14 residues long. For the CDR3, the DNA is TGCGCCAGCAGCCAGGCCGGACTAGCGGCGACCCAGTACTTC. Translating gives CASSQAGLAATQYF.

The gene calls are TRBV12-5 and TRBJ2-2; D is uncertain. Germline lookup yields CDR1 LGHNT and CDR2 FRNRAP. V lost 5 bases and J 7 bases, leaving 11 bases between the germline ends. CDR3 length: 13 residues. In DNA form, the CDR3 reads TGTGCTAGTGGTCCTCATCGGCTCGGGGAGCTGTTTTTT. Protein sequence: CASGPHRLGELFF.

The chain joins TRBV5-6 to TRBJ2-1; D may correspond to TRBD1 or TRBD2 (6 bases each). V dropped 1 base and J dropped 4 bases, with 12 bases sitting between them. The CDR3 is made up of 15 amino acids. CDR1 and CDR2 (germline): SGHDT, YYEEEE. For the CDR3, the DNA is TGTGCCAGCAGCTTGAGGGGGGCGGGTTACAATGAGCAGTTCTTC. This gives the protein CASSLRGAGYNEQFF.

This chain connects TRBV5-1 to TRBJ2-1; 8 nucleotides agree with TRBD1. The length of the CDR3 is 13 residues. J gave up 7 bases and V 4 bases, and 4 bases lay outside the gene matches. Germline CDR1 and CDR2: SGHRS and YFSETQ. As DNA, the CDR3 is TGCGCCAGCAGCAGGACAGGGTTTAATGAGCAGTTCTTC. This encodes CASSRTGFNEQFF.

The rearrangement links TRBV9 to TRBJ2-1, with 9 bases aligning to TRBD1. V shed 0 bases and J 9 bases; nucleotides not matched to a gene: 7. The germline V gene encodes CDR1 SGDLS and CDR2 YYNGEE. The CDR3 totals 15 residues. The DNA of the CDR3 is TGTGCCAGCAGCGTAGAATACAGGGGGCGAAGTGAGCAGTTCTTC. As protein: CASSVEYRGRSEQFF.

The chain is built from TRBV7-2 and TRBJ2-5; unclear D gene. This CDR3 has 14 amino acids. The germline CDR1 and CDR2 sequences are SGHTA and FQGNSA. Trimming left V 5 bases short and J 6 bases short, with 16 bases between. The CDR3 DNA is TGTGCCAGCAGCAAGACTCGCCGGATTCAGACCCAGTACTTC. It encodes CASSKTRRIQTQYF.

This chain uses TRBV7-2 with TRBJ2-3; tentatively, D is TRBD1 (5 bases). Trimming removed 2 bases from V and 0 bases from J, with 6 bases in between. The CDR3 length is 14 residues. Germline assignment: CDR1 SGHTA and CDR2 FQGNSA. CDR3 amino acids: CASSLRQSTDTQYF. In nucleotides, the CDR3 is TGTGCCAGCAGCTTAAGACAGAGCACAGATACGCAGTATTTT.

The chain joins TRBV11-2 to TRBJ1-2; tentative D call: TRBD1 (6 bases). The CDR3 sequence is 13 residues long. V lost 0 bases and J lost 6, with 8 bases in between. CDR1 is SGHAT and CDR2 is FQNNGV in the germline V gene. The CDR3 loop reads CASSLEAGDGYTF. As DNA, the CDR3 is TGTGCCAGCAGCTTAGAGGCAGGGGATGGCTACACCTTC. Full variable domain (outside the CDR3, taken from reference TRBV11-2 and TRBJ1-2): EAGVAQSPRYKIIEKRQSVAFWCNPISGHATLYWYQQILGQGPKLLIQFQNNGVVDDSQLPKDRFSAERLKGVDSTLKIQPAKLEDSAVYLCASSLEAGDGYTFGSGTRLTVV.

The chain joins TRBV15 to TRBJ2-7; TRBD1 agrees at 9 bases. This CDR3 contains 17 residues. Per the germline V gene, CDR1 is LNHNV and CDR2 is YYDKDF (reference sequence). Trimming cost V 5 bases and J 1 base; bases outside gene matches: 12. CDR3 sequence: CATSGPHRDRVSYEQYF. Here the CDR3 DNA reads TGTGCCACCAGCGGACCCCACCGGGACAGGGTATCCTACGAGCAGTACTTC.

This chain joins TRBV18 and TRBJ2-3; possibly TRBD2 for D (6 bases). V lost 5 bases and J lost 1, with 19 bases in between. The CDR3 runs to 17 residues. Germline CDR1 and CDR2: KGHSH and LQKENI. CDR3 sequence (DNA): TGTGCCAGCTCATCTCGGGGGACGATGAGAGGCACAGATACGCAGTATTTT. Protein sequence: CASSSRGTMRGTDTQYF. Looking up the rest from reference TRBV18 and TRBJ2-3 gives the full variable domain: NAGVMQNPRHLVRRRGQEARLRCSPMKGHSHVYWYRQLPEEGLKFMVYLQKENIIDESGMPKERFSAEFPKEGPSILRIQQVVRGDSAAYFCASSSRGTMRGTDTQYFGPGTRLTVL.

V and J are TRBV18 and TRBJ1-6; 8 bases agree with TRBD1. In germline, CDR1 is KGHSH, CDR2 LQKENI. The CDR3 is 14 amino acids. J gave up 6 bases and V 3 bases, and 1 base lay outside the gene matches. CDR3 sequence: CASSPDRANSPLHF. The DNA for the CDR3 is TGTGCCAGCTCACCGGACAGGGCTAATTCACCCCTCCACTTT.

The gene calls are TRBV5-6 and TRBJ2-1, with 8 bases fitting TRBD2. The germline V gene encodes CDR1 SGHDT and CDR2 YYEEEE. This CDR3 spans 16 amino acids. V dropped 3 bases and J dropped 4; count of bases not matched to a gene: 9. As DNA, the CDR3 is TGTGCCAGCAGCTCCCCCCTAGCGGGCCCTTACAATGAGCAGTTCTTC. This codes for CASSSPLAGPYNEQFF.

J is TRBJ2-7 and V is TRBV11-2; D may be TRBD2 (6 bases). The CDR3 has 12 amino acids. Trimming left V 6 bases short and J 1 base short, with 7 bases between. The V gene's germline CDR1 is SGHAT and CDR2 FQNNGV. DNA of the CDR3: TGTGCCAGCAGTGCGGGGTCCTACGAGCAGTACTTC. It encodes CASSAGSYEQYF.

The chain links TRBV5-6 to TRBJ1-1; no clear D. The germline V and J ends were trimmed by 1 base and 1 base, with 8 bases remaining between them. The CDR3 is 14 residues long. CDR1 is SGHDT, CDR2 YYEEEE, per germline. CDR3 in amino acids: CASSLITENTEAFF. As DNA, the CDR3 is TGTGCCAGCAGCTTGATTACTGAGAACACTGAAGCTTTCTTT. Full variable domain (missing parts from reference TRBV5-6 and TRBJ1-1): DAGVTQSPTHLIKTRGQQVTLRCSPKSGHDTVSWYQQALGQGPQFIFQYYEEEERQRGNFPDRFSGHQFPNYSSELNVNALLLGDSALYLCASSLITENTEAFFGQGTRLTVV.

The chain links TRBV18 to TRBJ1-1; D gene unclear. The V end was cut by 6 bases, the J end by 3 bases, with 14 bases between. The CDR3 sequence is 14 residues long. CDR1 is KGHSH and CDR2 is LQKENI in the germline V gene. The CDR3 spells CASSSGADHTEAFF. CDR3 bases: TGTGCCAGCTCCTCCGGTGCGGATCACACTGAAGCTTTCTTT.

The chain couples TRBV11-3 to TRBJ1-1, with D possibly TRBD1 on 6 matching bases. In germline, CDR1 is SGHNT, CDR2 YENEEA. CDR3 size: 16 residues. The V end lost 3 bases, the J end lost 3 bases, and 17 bases lay between the germline ends. CDR3 bases: TGTGCCAGCAGCTTCCTTGATTACAGGGAGGACACTGAAGCTTTCTTT. This translates into CASSFLDYREDTEAFF.

The V and J genes are TRBV6-6 and TRBJ1-6; 9 positions agree with TRBD1. With 5 bases clipped from V and 6 bases from J, the junction kept 2 bases outside the gene matches. Germline loops: CDR1 MNHNY, CDR2 SVGAGI (reference sequence). This CDR3 comprises 14 residues. The CDR3 DNA is TGTGCCAGCAGTCCGACAGGGGGTAATTCACCCCTCCACTTT. Translated, it gives CASSPTGGNSPLHF.

This clone was counted a single time. This sequence joins TRBV14 and TRBJ1-1; no clear D. Deletions cut 1 base from V and 1 base from J, with 7 bases between. The length of the CDR3 is 14 residues. The germline V gene has CDR1 SGHDN and CDR2 FVKESK. The CDR3 here is CASSQGVRNTEAFF. DNA for the CDR3: TGTGCCAGCAGCCAAGGAGTCAGGAACACTGAAGCTTTCTTT. The full variable domain, with the rest looked up from reference TRBV14 and TRBJ1-1, is EAGVTQFPSHSVIEKGQTVTLRCDPISGHDNLYWYRRVMGKEIKFLLHFVKESKQDESGMPNNRFLAERTGGTYSTLKVQPAELEDSGVYFCASSQGVRNTEAFFGQGTRLTVV.

This chain joins TRBV21-1 and TRBJ1-5. TRBV21-1 is a pseudogene locus. The CDR3 sequence is 17 residues long. CDR3 in DNA: TGTGCCAGCAGCAAAGAAGGAGGACATCGCCTCGATCAGCCCCAGCATTTT. This translates into CASSKEGGHRLDQPQHF.